These 18 T cell receptor beta chains were sequenced from one sample in a study of T cell changes during pregnancy in multiple sclerosis. Sequencing was performed with immunoSEQ multiplex PCR; in TCRdb, only in-frame clones are kept and a portion is missing. The sample includes 70,000 or so clones, about 90% seen only once; the top ten take 0.25% to 0.3%. Here the sequenced sample was CD4+ T cells from peripheral blood mononuclear cells, taken after pregnancy. The source is a female donor with multiple sclerosis, enrolled in a pregnancy study.

V is TRBV19 and J is TRBJ2-5, with 8 bases aligning to TRBD1. This CDR3 has 17 residues. Looked up from germline, CDR1 is LNHDA and CDR2 is SQIVND (reference sequence). V dropped 5 bases and J dropped 0; count of bases not matched to a gene: 11. Here the CDR3 reads CASSAGQGAPYQETQYF. The CDR3 DNA follows: TGTGCCAGTAGTGCAGGACAGGGCGCTCCGTACCAAGAGACCCAGTACTTC.

The chain carries TRBV28 and TRBJ2-3; 12 bases match TRBD2. The germline V gene encodes CDR1 MDHEN and CDR2 SYDVKM. The V and J ends lost 5 bases and 6 bases, in that order; junction bases with no gene match: 9. This CDR3 region has 16 residues. The CDR3 bases are TGTGCCAGCAGTCCTGGGACTAGCGGGTTCGGGGATACGCAGTATTTT. Its protein is CASSPGTSGFGDTQYF.

This chain joins TRBV5-1 and TRBJ2-3; TRBD1 aligns across 10 bases. J lost 1 base, V lost 0 bases, and 5 bases had no gene match. The length of the CDR3 is 17 residues. Per the germline V gene, CDR1 is SGHRS and CDR2 is YFSETQ. This CDR3 reads CASSLAGGTGGTDTQYF. The CDR3 nucleotides are TGCGCCAGCAGCTTGGCGGGAGGGACAGGGGGCACAGATACGCAGTATTTT.

This chain joins TRBV4-1 and TRBJ2-3; D remains unclear. This CDR3 is built from 17 residues. Germline loops: CDR1 MGHRA, CDR2 YSYEKL. Trimming pared 0 bases from V and 0 bases from J, leaving 13 bases between. The CDR3 reads CASSQDELAWSTDTQYF. The CDR3 DNA sequence: TGCGCCAGCAGCCAAGATGAATTAGCTTGGAGCACAGATACGCAGTATTTT.

This chain joins TRBV4-2 and TRBJ2-3; the match to TRBD1 covers 7 bases. The germline gives CDR1 LGHNA, CDR2 YNFKEQ. The V segment lost 6 bases and the J segment 6 bases; nucleotides outside the gene matches: 6. CDR3 length equals 13 residues. CDR3 bases: TGTGCCAGCAGACAGGGGTTATCGGATACGCAGTATTTT. Residues: CASRQGLSDTQYF.

The rearrangement uses TRBV5-1 and TRBJ2-1, with D perhaps TRBD1 (6 bases). The CDR3 has 14 residues. Per the germline V gene, CDR1 is SGHRS and CDR2 is YFSETQ. V was trimmed by 5 bases and J by 1 base, leaving 10 bases between them. The CDR3 DNA reads TGCGCCAGCAGGAGGGGGTCTTCCTACAATGAGCAGTTCTTC. As protein: CASRRGSSYNEQFF.

This clone was observed a single time. The CDR3, as DNA: TGCGCCAGCAGCTTGCGCCCCTACCCGGACAATGAGCAGTTCTTC. Its protein product is CASSLRPYPDNEQFF. The J gene is TRBJ2-1, the V gene TRBV5-1; no reliable D call. Deletions cut 1 base from V and 5 bases from J, with 13 bases between. This CDR3 contains 15 residues. Looked up from germline, CDR1 is SGHRS and CDR2 is YFSETQ.

The V and J genes are TRBV27 and TRBJ2-3; 7 bases are a match to TRBD2. The V gene end was trimmed by 0 bases and the J gene end by 5 bases; junction bases not matched to a gene: 2. The CDR3 is 14 amino acids. CDR1 MNHEY and CDR2 SMNVEV come from the germline V gene (reference sequence). The CDR3 loop is CASSLSGGVDTQYF. CDR3 nucleotides: TGTGCCAGCAGTTTATCGGGGGGGGTAGATACGCAGTATTTT.

The chain couples TRBV4-1 to TRBJ1-2, with TRBD1 matching over 7 bases. Germline-derived CDR1 and CDR2 are MGHRA and YSYEKL. This CDR3 spans 17 amino acids. The trim removed 3 bases at V and 0 bases at J, leaving 10 bases unmatched. CDR3: CASSHDRDVVANYGYTF. For the CDR3, the DNA is TGCGCCAGCAGCCACGACAGGGACGTCGTCGCTAACTATGGCTACACCTTC.

The CDR3: CASSLTSGSSSEQFF. CDR3 sequence (DNA): TGTGCCAGCAGCTTAACTAGCGGGAGTTCAAGTGAGCAGTTCTTC. The gene calls are TRBV11-1 and TRBJ2-1; 11 nucleotides align to TRBD2. CDR3 length: 15 residues. Germline-derived CDR1 and CDR2 are SGHAT and FQDESV (reference sequence). Trimming removed 2 bases from V and 9 bases from J; junction bases left unmatched: 6.

The chain joins TRBV5-1 to TRBJ2-5; 9 bases fit TRBD1. This CDR3 is 15 amino acids long. Per germline, CDR1 SGHRS and CDR2 YFSETQ. J lost 6 bases, V lost 5 bases, and 11 bases had no gene match. The CDR3: CASSFGTGMRKTQYF. Here the CDR3 DNA reads TGCGCCAGCAGTTTCGGGACAGGGATGAGAAAGACCCAGTACTTC.

The chain is built from TRBV6-1 and TRBJ2-7; TRBD2 is a possible D gene (7 bases). This CDR3 is built from 15 residues. Germline V CDR1 and CDR2: MNHNS, SASEGT. The germline V and J ends were trimmed by 6 bases and 3 bases, with 18 bases remaining between them. Written as DNA, the CDR3 is TGTGCCAGCAGAACCCGGAGGGGGGGAGGCTACGAGCAGTACTTC. This encodes CASRTRRGGGYEQYF.

The genes are TRBV9 and TRBJ2-6; 7 bases align to TRBD1. This CDR3 has 17 residues. Trimming cost V 3 bases and J 0 bases; bases outside gene matches: 6. CDR1 SGDLS and CDR2 YYNGEE come from the germline V gene. The CDR3 here is CASSAEGAYSGANVLTF. Written as DNA, the CDR3 is TGTGCCAGCAGCGCCGAGGGGGCCTACTCTGGGGCCAACGTCCTGACTTTC.

This clone was counted once. The DNA for the CDR3 is TGTGCCAGCAGTTACTACCCAGGGAATAACTATGGCTACACCTTC. It specifies CASSYYPGNNYGYTF. This chain uses TRBV6-5 with TRBJ1-2, with a tentative D call TRBD1 (5 bases). Per germline, CDR1 MNHEY and CDR2 SVGAGI. Trimming cost V 1 base and J 1 base, with 10 bases left between them. This CDR3 is 15 amino acids long.

The chain joins TRBV30 to TRBJ1-1, with D maybe TRBD1 (5 bases). The CDR3 contains 11 residues. Looked up from germline, CDR1 is GTSNPN and CDR2 is SVGIG (reference sequence). The V and J ends lost 1 base and 7 bases respectively, with 7 bases between them. The CDR3 is CAWSEQVEAFF. DNA of the CDR3: TGTGCCTGGAGTGAACAGGTTGAAGCTTTCTTT.

The chain has TRBV4-2 and TRBJ1-6; no clear D gene. V was trimmed by 0 bases and J by 10 bases, leaving 10 bases between them. Germline V lookup: CDR1 LGHNA, CDR2 YNFKEQ. The CDR3 length is 14 residues. The CDR3 region is CASSQEGGVSPLHF. CDR3 nucleotides: TGTGCCAGCAGCCAAGAAGGAGGAGTGTCACCCCTCCACTTT.

The rearrangement uses TRBV4-2 and TRBJ1-3; maybe TRBD1 (6 bases). The germline gives CDR1 LGHNA, CDR2 YNFKEQ. The V end lost 0 bases, the J end lost 2 bases, and 11 bases lay between the germline ends. The CDR3 runs 16 residues. The CDR3 loop is CASSQEGTSTGNTIYF. The CDR3 bases are TGTGCCAGCAGCCAAGAGGGGACATCCACTGGAAACACCATATATTTT.

V and J are TRBV18 and TRBJ1-5; possible D gene TRBD1, 5 bases. Germline CDR1 and CDR2: KGHSH and LQKENI. The CDR3 is made up of 15 amino acids. Between the trimmed V and J ends, which lost 2 bases and 0 bases, there was a span of 8 bases. CDR3 protein: CASSPRGSSNQPQHF. The CDR3 nucleotides are TGTGCCAGCTCACCAAGGGGCAGTAGCAATCAGCCCCAGCATTTT.